The T cell receptor (beta chain) described here comes from a study of shared clonotypes between healthy human individuals. General study points: The represented genetic and exposure-history diversity was limited by the small number of donors.

Regarding this clone: Its target is unknown.

The CDR3 extends over 15 amino acids. Germline-derived CDR1 and CDR2 are LNHDA and SQIVND (reference sequence). V was clipped by 5 bases and J by 2 bases; unmatched bases: 3. The investigators split CD4+ cells into a CD45RA+ naive subset and a CD45RA-negative memory subset. Only in-frame clones appear in the TCRdb table, and some are missing; sequencing was by immunoSEQ multiplex PCR. The table has about 2.3 million clones, around 93% seen once. The sequence derives from a man between 18 and 35 years old in good health. Some clones in this sample may be carry-over from other donors' samples. Sequenced sample: naive CD4+ T cells from PBMCs. Subset reported: CD45RA+ positively selected. V is TRBV19 and J is TRBJ2-6; 7 bases match TRBD2. CDR3 region: CASSLGGTGANVLTF. As DNA, the CDR3 is TGTGCCAGTAGTCTCGGGGGGACTGGGGCCAACGTCCTGACTTTC.